This T cell receptor (beta chain) was sequenced during a study of blood T cells in healthy people across ages (dated by TCRdb to about 2015). About the study as a whole: In model experiments, roughly one uniquely barcoded TCR beta cDNA molecule per two T cells was captured by template switching. The study measured age-related changes in TCR beta repertoire diversity using deep sequencing normalized with unique cDNA molecular identifiers. The donors were divided into four age groups: young (average around 15 years), middle-aged (under 40), aged (approximately 64) and long-lived (about 84). To avoid experimental bias, donors of different ages were spread randomly across the sequencing lanes. For two donors (one aged 18 to 29 and one aged 80 or older), the study analyzed two additional independent replicas of 1 million unique cDNA reads from the same blood draw.

Libraries were built with 5' RACE. A second PCR of about 6 to 12 cycles was performed with a sample-barcoded 5' primer and a J-beta primer mix. Each TCR beta cDNA molecule received a unique molecular identifier from a template-switch 5' adaptor carrying 12 random nucleotides. Each sample yielded at least 2.5 million CDR3-containing paired-end reads. The Mint cDNA synthesis kit, primed by a TRBC-specific oligonucleotide, was used to synthesize first-strand cDNA from all RNA. All cDNA was treated with uracil-DNA glycosylase and then went through a first 18-cycle PCR with the universal primers M1SS and BC2_uni_R. Turning to the authors' computational methods: Each sample was normalized by randomly selecting 1 million high-quality reads, each carrying a distinct molecular identifier. Reads sharing molecular identifiers were discarded rather than binned into consensus sequences. MiTCR, set to a Q25 quality threshold and the strictest error-elimination algorithm, was used for CDR3 identification, clonotype clustering and error correction. Lower-bound total TCR beta diversity was estimated with a nonparametric unseen species model using Euler transformation. The raw public reads went through TCRdb reprocessing: fastp at Q25, MiXCR clone calling, in-frame beta chains kept. Every distinct CDR3 protein forms one entry, paired with its most common genes and DNA. TCRdb, not the authors, supplied the V and J calls. This sample has 1.5 million to 2 million distinct CDR3 sequences in its table, and roughly two fifths of those were observed once. About 21% of the sample lies in the top ten.

Donors were about 36 systemically healthy Caucasian individuals from Russia aged roughly 6 to 100 years. Each donor gave around 9.8 milliliters of peripheral blood, collected into EDTA-treated Vacutainer tubes. Ficoll-Paque density-gradient centrifugation was used to isolate PBMCs, with at least 6.5 million obtained per sample. Trizol reagent was used to extract total RNA from PBMCs, with at least 5 micrograms per sample. The percentages of naive CD45RAhigh/CD27high T cells were determined by flow cytometry on a PBMC aliquot from every donor. In this sample, this clonotype turned up a few times. Its antigen remains unidentified. No base quality values were provided; no much bigger clone lies one nucleotide off. Broad study findings and their caveats: Because the CMV infection status of the donors was unknown, age-related changes in expanded clonotypes may potentially have been confounded. Total diversity estimates from one million sequenced T cells were considered lower bounds and underestimates. As age increased, observed TCR beta diversity per million T cells dropped in a roughly linear way, and a significant reduction was already evident by age around 41. Compared with the aged group, the long-lived group had more naive CD4+ T cells, fewer expanded clones and increased TCR diversity, suggesting age selection. Because profiling used bulk unsorted PBMCs, naive and antigen-experienced compartments could not be compared conclusively. The percentage of naive T cells measured by flow cytometry correlated strongly with observed TCR beta diversity.

Sequencing input: blood. The receptor was derived from a human donor in good health.

The CDR3 is CSVDREQGSHEQYF. The DNA sequence is TGCAGCGTTGACCGAGAACAGGGGTCCCACGAGCAGTACTTC. The rearranged segments are TRBV29-1 and TRBJ2-7; TRBD1 fits 7 bases in the junction. CDR3 length: 14 amino acids, cysteine to phenylalanine. Only the CDR3 region is kept as DNA, spanning 42 bases read in frame from base 1. V is trimmed back by 3 bases and J by 5 bases, and the junction contains 10 bases that no gene match accounts for. CDR1 and CDR2 were assigned from the germline V gene as SQVTM and ANQGSEA.